Included here is one TCR beta chain sequence, with context. These data belong to a study of blood T cell repertoires in COVID-19. Study summary: Acute and convalescent COVID-19 specimens originated in the United States, Italy and Spain. Sources were T cells, B-cell-depleted T cells, or PBMCs; the material itself was cDNA or gDNA.

Per the original data handling: Reference gene primer amplification in the assay estimated nucleated cell counts. Profiling relied on immunoSEQ multiplex PCR, and the TCRdb table lists in-frame clones only, not all of them. V and J calls and clone size come straight from that table; D and trimming were deduced from the DNA. The table records under 150,000 clones, about 91% of them present only once. Trimming removed 0 bases at V and 1 base at J, with 11 bases between. There are 15 residues in the CDR3. Germline V gene sequence: CDR1 GTSNPN, CDR2 SVGIG (reference sequence). The chain recombines TRBV30 with TRBJ2-3, with unresolved D. The sample consisted of peripheral blood. This clonotype was sampled from a human donor in a cohort sampled during active COVID-19. CDR3 sequence (DNA): TGTGCCTGGAGTGTGGCAGCGAGAGGCACAGATACGCAGTATTTT. Protein product: CAWSVAARGTDTQYF.